A selection of T cell receptor beta chains follows, all from one sample in a study of blood T cell repertoires in COVID-19. The repertoire was sequenced with immunoSEQ multiplex PCR; TCRdb's copy has only in-frame clones and lacks some. The sample holds around 170,000 clones, roughly 70% seen once. The sample comprised peripheral blood. The receptors shown here come from a woman older than 75 with acute or convalescent COVID-19. Each CDR3 is given with its conserved first and last residue. A D gene is named only where the DNA matches it firmly. A row's size may be missing; if present it is once, few, many or a size class.

D,size,J,V,length,CDR3,DNA
TRBD2,.,TRBJ2-5,TRBV5-1,16,CASSLGASGPQETQYF,TGCGCCAGCAGCTTGGGGGCTAGCGGGCCGCAAGAGACCCAGTACTTC
TRBD1,few,TRBJ2-3,TRBV29-1,16,CSVGGPGQVGGDTQYF,TGCAGCGTTGGGGGACCGGGACAGGTGGGAGGAGATACGCAGTATTTT
.,.,TRBJ2-3,TRBV7-2,15,CASSLVGGRSDTQYF,TGTGCCAGCAGCTTAGTCGGGGGGCGGTCAGATACGCAGTATTTT
.,.,TRBJ2-1,TRBV24-1,12,CATSDPYNEQFF,TGTGCCACCAGTGACCCGTACAATGAGCAGTTCTTC
TRBD2,few,TRBJ2-7,TRBV4-1,16,CASSQEELAGWGRQYF,TGCGCCAGCAGCCAAGAGGAGCTAGCGGGATGGGGTCGACAGTACTTC
TRBD1,.,TRBJ2-7,TRBV7-8,17,CASSFGKAGTGVYEQYF,TGTGCCAGCAGTTTTGGGAAGGCCGGGACAGGGGTCTACGAGCAGTACTTC
.,.,TRBJ2-2,TRBV27,12,CASSFSAGELFF,TGTGCCAGCAGTTTTAGTGCCGGGGAGCTGTTTTTT
TRBD1,.,TRBJ2-1,TRBV5-1,15,CASSSGTGYSNEQFF,TGCGCCAGCAGCTCCGGGACAGGGTATTCCAATGAGCAGTTCTTC
.,.,TRBJ2-6,TRBV28,15,CASRTQGAGANVLTF,TGTGCCAGCAGAACCCAGGGCGCTGGGGCCAACGTCCTGACTTTC
.,.,TRBJ2-7,TRBV7-2,16,CASSSTQGLRSYEQYF,TGTGCCAGCAGCTCTACACAGGGCTTGAGGTCCTACGAGCAGTACTTC
.,.,TRBJ2-7,TRBV2,14,CASSDSISSGEQYF,TGTGCCAGCAGCGATAGCATCTCGTCGGGAGAGCAGTACTTC
.,.,TRBJ2-3,TRBV9,15,CASSGSTIPTDTQYF,TGTGCCAGCAGCGGATCGACAATCCCCACAGATACGCAGTATTTT
.,once,TRBJ2-1,TRBV5-1,14,CASSLAGVSNEQFF,TGCGCCAGCAGCTTGGCGGGGGTCAGCAATGAGCAGTTCTTC
TRBD1,.,TRBJ1-5,TRBV27,16,CASSRWGDRGLQPQHF,TGTGCCAGCAGCAGATGGGGGGACAGGGGGCTCCAGCCCCAGCATTTT
.,.,TRBJ2-7,TRBV5-1,16,CASSPSYDGSSYEQYF,TGCGCCAGCAGCCCCAGTTACGACGGGAGCTCCTACGAGCAGTACTTC
TRBD2,.,TRBJ2-1,TRBV3-1/TRBV3-2,15,CASSPRLAAYNEQFF,TGTGCCAGCAGCCCCCGACTAGCGGCCTACAATGAGCAGTTCTTC
.,.,TRBJ2-7,TRBV4-2,15,CASSQDHGSIYEQYF,TGTGCCAGCAGCCAAGATCACGGGAGTATCTACGAGCAGTACTTC
.,.,TRBJ1-1,TRBV7-3,13,CASSFTENTEAFF,TGTGCCAGCAGCTTTACAGAGAACACTGAAGCTTTCTTT
.,.,TRBJ1-4,TRBV9,14,CASSSQDSNEKLFF,TGTGCCAGCAGCTCCCAAGACAGTAATGAAAAACTGTTTTTT
.,few,TRBJ2-7,TRBV7-9,11,CASPYPYEQYF,TGTGCCAGCCCCTACCCGTACGAGCAGTACTTC
.,.,TRBJ1-2,TRBV29-1,13,CSASGTVGIGYTF,TGCAGCGCCTCTGGGACTGTGGGTATTGGCTACACCTTC
TRBD2,.,TRBJ2-1,TRBV5-1,15,CASSLRAGGGNEQFF,TGCGCCAGCAGCTTGAGGGCGGGAGGGGGAAATGAGCAGTTCTTC
TRBD2,few,TRBJ2-7,TRBV11-2,15,CASSHPSGSSYEQYF,TGTGCCAGCAGTCATCCTAGCGGGAGCTCCTACGAGCAGTACTTC
TRBD2,few,TRBJ2-2,TRBV10-3,16,CAISSGRATNTGELFF,TGTGCCATCAGTAGCGGGAGGGCCACGAACACCGGGGAGCTGTTTTTT
TRBD2,.,TRBJ2-1,TRBV28,13,CASKPGGSGEQFF,TGTGCCAGCAAACCCGGGGGGTCGGGGGAGCAGTTCTTC
TRBD2,.,TRBJ2-7,TRBV2,14,CASSAGLVIDEQYF,TGTGCCAGCAGTGCCGGACTAGTAATCGACGAGCAGTACTTC
.,.,TRBJ1-2,TRBV6-9,13,CASSTREHYGYTF,TGTGCCAGCAGTACAAGGGAGCACTATGGCTACACCTTC
TRBD1,.,TRBJ2-4,TRBV27,18,CASSRGGLGQGAGNIQYF,TGTGCCAGCAGCCGGGGGGGCTTGGGACAGGGGGCGGGAAACATTCAGTACTTC
TRBD1,.,TRBJ2-1,TRBV27,15,CASSLTGGSYNEQFF,TGTGCCAGCAGCCTTACAGGGGGCTCCTACAATGAGCAGTTCTTC
TRBD1,.,TRBJ2-5,TRBV5-1,15,CASSFWNRGLETQYF,TGCGCCAGCAGCTTTTGGAACAGGGGGCTGGAGACCCAGTACTTC
TRBD1,.,TRBJ2-2,TRBV29-1,16,CSVERRQGIVTGELFF,TGCAGCGTTGAGAGAAGACAGGGAATAGTCACCGGGGAGCTGTTTTTT
TRBD2,many,TRBJ2-7,TRBV3-1/TRBV3-2,15,CASSQAAGDHYEQYF,TGTGCCAGCAGCCAAGCCGCGGGAGACCACTACGAGCAGTACTTC
.,.,TRBJ1-1,TRBV21-1,14,CASSNIEINTEAFF,TGTGCCAGCAGCAATATCGAGATTAACACTGAAGCTTTCTTT
TRBD2,once,TRBJ2-1,TRBV11-3,17,CASSLEGSGRAGNEQFF,TGTGCCAGCAGCTTAGAAGGGAGCGGGAGGGCGGGAAATGAGCAGTTCTTC
TRBD2,.,TRBJ2-1,TRBV27,15,CASRPGTRNRGEQFF,TGTGCCAGCCGACCTGGGACTAGGAATCGGGGGGAGCAGTTCTTC
.,.,TRBJ2-3,TRBV5-1,16,CASSRARGPSTDTQYF,TGCGCCAGCAGCCGGGCTAGGGGCCCAAGCACAGATACGCAGTATTTT
TRBD2,.,TRBJ2-3,TRBV9,16,CASSFGLAGSTDTQYF,TGTGCCAGCAGCTTCGGACTAGCGGGGAGCACAGATACGCAGTATTTT
TRBD2,.,TRBJ2-5,TRBV2,13,CASSVLATGTQYF,TGTGCCAGCAGCGTACTAGCGACCGGGACCCAGTACTTC
.,.,TRBJ2-7,TRBV11-2,14,CASSFNAVSYEQYF,TGTGCCAGCAGCTTTAATGCGGTCTCCTACGAGCAGTACTTC
TRBD1,.,TRBJ2-3,TRBV29-1,15,CSVEAGDRGPDTQYF,TGCAGCGTTGAAGCTGGGGACAGGGGCCCAGATACGCAGTATTTT
.,once,TRBJ1-2,TRBV7-2,14,CASSLALQGSGYTF,TGTGCCAGCAGCTTAGCGCTGCAGGGGTCTGGCTACACCTTC
TRBD1,.,TRBJ2-7,TRBV10-3,17,CAISPGQGVSERYEQYF,TGTGCCATCAGTCCGGGACAGGGGGTTTCGGAGAGGTACGAGCAGTACTTC
.,few,TRBJ2-5,TRBV28,15,CATSFLDPTQETQYF,TGTGCGACTAGTTTCCTGGACCCCACCCAAGAGACCCAGTACTTC
TRBD2,.,TRBJ2-5,TRBV5-1,16,CASSLGTSGSQETQYF,TGCGCCAGCAGCTTGGGGACTAGCGGGTCCCAAGAGACCCAGTACTTC
.,.,TRBJ1-4,TRBV28,13,CASNVRHNEKLFF,TGTGCCAGCAATGTGAGGCATAACGAAAAACTGTTTTTT
.,once,TRBJ1-2,TRBV2,17,CASSELGQPYSNYGYTF,TGTGCCAGCAGTGAGTTAGGACAGCCTTATTCTAACTATGGCTACACCTTC
.,once,TRBJ2-1,TRBV28,11,CASRESGEQFF,TGTGCCAGCAGGGAGAGCGGGGAGCAGTTCTTC
.,.,TRBJ2-2,TRBV24-1,14,CATSGSRNTGELFF,TGTGCCACCTCCGGGAGCCGAAACACCGGGGAGCTGTTTTTT
TRBD2,.,TRBJ2-3,TRBV24-1,15,CATSDPGTSDDTQYF,TGTGCCACCAGTGATCCCGGGACTAGCGATGATACGCAGTATTTT
TRBD2,.,TRBJ2-7,TRBV4-3,18,CASSQGPLAGGGIYEQYF,TGCGCCAGCAGCCAAGGCCCACTAGCGGGAGGGGGAATCTACGAGCAGTACTTC
.,.,TRBJ2-4,TRBV6-4,16,CASSDFVALTKNIQYF,TGTGCCAGCAGTGACTTTGTAGCGTTAACCAAAAACATTCAGTACTTC
.,.,TRBJ1-2,TRBV19,15,CASSMMGRFDYGYTF,TGTGCCAGTAGTATGATGGGGCGATTTGACTATGGCTACACCTTC
TRBD2,.,TRBJ2-1,TRBV27,15,CASSPLRGELSEQFF,TGTGCCAGCAGTCCCCTACGGGGGGAGCTTAGTGAGCAGTTCTTC
TRBD1,many,TRBJ2-2,TRBV29-1,14,CSVDGTGAAGELFF,TGCAGCGTGGACGGGACAGGGGCGGCCGGGGAGCTGTTTTTT